The clone carrying this T cell receptor beta chain was seen a handful of times. Its antigen is currently unknown. RNA transcripts provided the source from which TCR beta CDR3 regions were amplified. HTBI primers were used for first-round RT-PCR of the TCR CDR3. TCRdb analysed the multiplex PCR reads with MiXCR anew, one entry per CDR3 protein. Of approximately 210,000 distinct CDR3 sequences in the sample, 15% to 20% are singletons; the top ten hold approximately 50%. V dropped 3 bases and J dropped 0 bases, with 13 bases sitting between them. Germline-derived CDR1 and CDR2 are SGDLS and YYNGEE. The CDR3 covers 16 residues. This record comes from a study of T cells in Graves' hyperthyroidism and ophthalmopathy. General study points: Ophthalmopathy got predicted by the model a median approximately 6.4 months before its onset.

Absent ophthalmopathy progression within 18 months defined stable Graves' hyperthyroidism. This rearrangement joins TRBV9 to TRBJ1-3, with unresolved D. The receptor comes from a man aged 45-65 years with Graves' hyperthyroidism. Sample: blood. This CDR3 is CASSEIPGSSGNTIYF. As DNA, the CDR3 is TGTGCCAGCAGCGAGATCCCGGGAAGCTCTGGAAACACCATATATTTT.